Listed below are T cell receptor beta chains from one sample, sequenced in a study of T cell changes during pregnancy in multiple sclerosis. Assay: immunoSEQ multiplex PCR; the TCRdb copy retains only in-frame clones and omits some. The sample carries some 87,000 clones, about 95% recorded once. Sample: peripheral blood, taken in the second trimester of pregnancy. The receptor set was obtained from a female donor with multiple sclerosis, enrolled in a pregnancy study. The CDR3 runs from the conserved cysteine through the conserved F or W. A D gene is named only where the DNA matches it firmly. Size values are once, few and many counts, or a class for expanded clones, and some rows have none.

CDR3 protein: CASSGRDRSDTQYF; CDR3 DNA: TGTGCCAGCAGTGGCCGGGACAGGTCAGATACGCAGTATTTT; V gene: TRBV6-1; J gene: TRBJ2-3; clone size: NA; D gene: TRBD1
CDR3 protein: CASSAPLEGDTQYF; CDR3 DNA: TGTGCCAGTAGTGCCCCCCTGGAGGGCGATACGCAGTATTTT; V gene: TRBV19; J gene: TRBJ2-3; clone size: NA; D gene: NA
CDR3 protein: CASSLVKLAGAGELFF; CDR3 DNA: TGTGCCAGCAGCTTAGTAAAGCTAGCGGGAGCCGGGGAGCTGTTTTTT; V gene: TRBV7-2; J gene: TRBJ2-2; clone size: NA; D gene: TRBD2
CDR3 protein: CASSEGEREAYEQYF; CDR3 DNA: TGCGCCAGCAGTGAGGGCGAGCGGGAGGCCTACGAGCAGTACTTC; V gene: TRBV10-2; J gene: TRBJ2-7; clone size: NA; D gene: TRBD2
CDR3 protein: CASSNRDRGYGETQYF; CDR3 DNA: TGTGCCAGCAGCAACCGGGACAGGGGATATGGAGAGACCCAGTACTTC; V gene: TRBV5-4; J gene: TRBJ2-5; clone size: NA; D gene: TRBD1
CDR3 protein: CASSQGTGDQPQHF; CDR3 DNA: TGCGCCAGCAGCCAGGGGACAGGCGATCAGCCCCAGCATTTT; V gene: TRBV10-2; J gene: TRBJ1-5; clone size: NA; D gene: TRBD1
CDR3 protein: CASSRGQGYEQYF; CDR3 DNA: TGTGCCAGCAGCAGGGGGCAGGGATACGAGCAGTACTTC; V gene: TRBV6-5; J gene: TRBJ2-7; clone size: NA; D gene: TRBD1
CDR3 protein: CASSSPRGSGGELFF; CDR3 DNA: TGTGCCAGCAGCTCCCCTCGTGGGAGCGGCGGGGAGCTGTTTTTT; V gene: TRBV7-6; J gene: TRBJ2-2; clone size: NA; D gene: NA
CDR3 protein: CASSIVEGAESEQFF; CDR3 DNA: TGTGCCAGTAGTATAGTGGAGGGGGCAGAGAGTGAGCAGTTCTTC; V gene: TRBV19; J gene: TRBJ2-1; clone size: NA; D gene: NA
CDR3 protein: CASSTGHPYEQYF; CDR3 DNA: TGTGCCAGTAGTACTGGACACCCCTACGAGCAGTACTTC; V gene: TRBV19; J gene: TRBJ2-7; clone size: NA; D gene: NA
CDR3 protein: CASSGGLGAGRGEQYF; CDR3 DNA: TGTGCCAGCAGCGGGGGGTTAGGAGCGGGTCGCGGCGAGCAGTACTTC; V gene: TRBV5-6; J gene: TRBJ2-7; clone size: NA; D gene: NA
CDR3 protein: CASSLQSVNQPQHF; CDR3 DNA: TGTGCCAGCAGTTTACAGTCAGTCAATCAGCCCCAGCATTTT; V gene: TRBV28; J gene: TRBJ1-5; clone size: NA; D gene: NA
CDR3 protein: CASSFSGTGSGNTIYF; CDR3 DNA: TGTGCCAGCAGTTTCTCCGGGACAGGTTCTGGAAACACCATATATTTT; V gene: TRBV27; J gene: TRBJ1-3; clone size: NA; D gene: TRBD1
CDR3 protein: CASSRGLTYEQYF; CDR3 DNA: TGTGCCAGCAGCCGCGGTCTAACCTACGAGCAGTACTTC; V gene: TRBV7-9; J gene: TRBJ2-7; clone size: NA; D gene: NA
CDR3 protein: CASSQDYLAGNQETQYF; CDR3 DNA: TGCGCCAGCAGCCAAGATTATCTAGCGGGGAACCAAGAGACCCAGTACTTC; V gene: TRBV4-3; J gene: TRBJ2-5; clone size: NA; D gene: TRBD2
CDR3 protein: CASSFGQGLTDTQYF; CDR3 DNA: TGTGCCAGCAGCTTCGGACAGGGACTCACAGATACGCAGTATTTT; V gene: TRBV7-3; J gene: TRBJ2-3; clone size: NA; D gene: TRBD1
CDR3 protein: CASSSLPGREGTEAFF; CDR3 DNA: TGCGCCAGCAGCTCCTTACCTGGCAGGGAAGGCACTGAAGCTTTCTTT; V gene: TRBV5-1; J gene: TRBJ1-1; clone size: NA; D gene: NA
CDR3 protein: CASSAGTGNTEAFF; CDR3 DNA: TGTGCCAGCAGCGCAGGGACAGGGAACACTGAAGCTTTCTTT; V gene: TRBV9; J gene: TRBJ1-1; clone size: NA; D gene: TRBD1
CDR3 protein: CASSLETSAYEQYF; CDR3 DNA: TGTGCCAGCAGCTTGGAAACTAGCGCGTACGAGCAGTACTTC; V gene: TRBV5-4; J gene: TRBJ2-7; clone size: NA; D gene: TRBD2
CDR3 protein: CASSLGNAGYYEQYF; CDR3 DNA: TGTGCCAGCAGCTTGGGAAACGCAGGGTACTACGAGCAGTACTTC; V gene: TRBV5-8; J gene: TRBJ2-7; clone size: NA; D gene: NA
CDR3 protein: CASSPRGRAYEQYF; CDR3 DNA: TGTGCCAGCAGCCCCAGGGGTAGGGCCTACGAGCAGTACTTC; V gene: TRBV7-9; J gene: TRBJ2-7; clone size: NA; D gene: NA
CDR3 protein: CASSPLGELAGRSTDTQYF; CDR3 DNA: TGTGCCAGCTCACCTTTAGGGGAACTAGCGGGCCGTAGCACAGATACGCAGTATTTT; V gene: TRBV18; J gene: TRBJ2-3; clone size: NA; D gene: TRBD2
CDR3 protein: CASSYSGLREDTQYF; CDR3 DNA: TGTGCCAGCAGTTACTCGGGCCTCCGTGAGGATACGCAGTATTTT; V gene: TRBV6-5; J gene: TRBJ2-3; clone size: NA; D gene: NA
CDR3 protein: CASSLWLAGRSSYNEQFF; CDR3 DNA: TGTGCCAGCAGTTTATGGCTAGCGGGCCGTTCCTCCTACAATGAGCAGTTCTTC; V gene: TRBV27; J gene: TRBJ2-1; clone size: NA; D gene: TRBD2
CDR3 protein: CASSYLNTGELFF; CDR3 DNA: TGTGCCAGCAGTTACCTAAACACCGGGGAGCTGTTTTTT; V gene: TRBV6-6; J gene: TRBJ2-2; clone size: NA; D gene: NA
CDR3 protein: CASSSQGYEQYF; CDR3 DNA: TGCGCCAGCAGCTCACAGGGGTACGAGCAGTACTTC; V gene: TRBV5-1; J gene: TRBJ2-7; clone size: NA; D gene: TRBD1
CDR3 protein: CASSPITGLAGVDTQYF; CDR3 DNA: TGTGCCAGCAGCCCAATAACAGGGCTAGCGGGAGTGGATACGCAGTATTTT; V gene: TRBV4-2; J gene: TRBJ2-3; clone size: NA; D gene: TRBD2
CDR3 protein: CASSLGQYEAFF; CDR3 DNA: TGTGCCAGCAGTCTCGGACAGTATGAAGCTTTCTTT; V gene: TRBV28; J gene: TRBJ1-1; clone size: once; D gene: NA
CDR3 protein: CASSTHLTGTDKEAFF; CDR3 DNA: TGTGCCAGCAGCACACACTTGACCGGGACAGACAAAGAAGCTTTCTTT; V gene: TRBV13; J gene: TRBJ1-1; clone size: NA; D gene: TRBD1
CDR3 protein: CASSAGTGGTDTQYF; CDR3 DNA: TGCGCCAGCAGCGCCGGGACAGGGGGGACAGATACGCAGTATTTT; V gene: TRBV5-1; J gene: TRBJ2-3; clone size: NA; D gene: TRBD1
CDR3 protein: CASSVKGLAGGPFRHGTQYF; CDR3 DNA: TGTGCCAGCAGTGTAAAAGGCCTAGCGGGAGGGCCTTTTCGGCACGGTACGCAGTATTTT; V gene: TRBV2; J gene: TRBJ2-3; clone size: NA; D gene: TRBD2
CDR3 protein: CASSLTGEVHYGYTF; CDR3 DNA: TGCGCCAGCAGCCTCACAGGGGAAGTTCACTATGGCTACACCTTC; V gene: TRBV4-3; J gene: TRBJ1-2; clone size: NA; D gene: TRBD1
CDR3 protein: CASSSGQGAYEQYF; CDR3 DNA: TGTGCCAGCAGCTCGGGACAGGGGGCTTACGAGCAGTACTTC; V gene: TRBV11-2; J gene: TRBJ2-7; clone size: NA; D gene: TRBD1
CDR3 protein: CASSDSRTSSYNEQFF; CDR3 DNA: TGTGCCAGTAGTGACAGTCGGACTAGCAGCTACAATGAGCAGTTCTTC; V gene: TRBV19; J gene: TRBJ2-1; clone size: NA; D gene: TRBD2
CDR3 protein: CASSLRTGGIEKLFF; CDR3 DNA: TGTGCCAGCAGTCTGAGGACAGGGGGAATTGAAAAACTGTTTTTT; V gene: TRBV28; J gene: TRBJ1-4; clone size: NA; D gene: TRBD1
CDR3 protein: CASKGAGRPSNTGELFF; CDR3 DNA: TGCGCCAGCAAAGGGGCTGGGCGCCCTTCGAACACCGGGGAGCTGTTTTTT; V gene: TRBV10-1; J gene: TRBJ2-2; clone size: NA; D gene: NA
CDR3 protein: CASRTTGDEKLFF; CDR3 DNA: TGTGCCAGTAGGACTACAGGGGATGAAAAACTGTTTTTT; V gene: TRBV19; J gene: TRBJ1-4; clone size: once; D gene: TRBD1
CDR3 protein: CASSPSWANTRETQYF; CDR3 DNA: TGTGCCAGCAGTCCCTCCTGGGCTAATACTAGGGAGACCCAGTACTTC; V gene: TRBV27; J gene: TRBJ2-5; clone size: NA; D gene: NA
CDR3 protein: CASSLAPLAAKSSYEQYF; CDR3 DNA: TGCGCCAGCAGCTTGGCCCCCCTAGCGGCCAAGAGCTCCTACGAGCAGTACTTC; V gene: TRBV5-1; J gene: TRBJ2-7; clone size: once; D gene: TRBD2
CDR3 protein: CASSTGDQPQHF; CDR3 DNA: TGTGCCAGCAGTACAGGGGATCAGCCCCAGCATTTT; V gene: TRBV7-9; J gene: TRBJ1-5; clone size: NA; D gene: TRBD1
CDR3 protein: CASSLYGGRGQLSGELFF; CDR3 DNA: TGTGCCAGCAGCCTTTATGGAGGCAGGGGGCAATTATCCGGGGAGCTGTTTTTT; V gene: TRBV5-5; J gene: TRBJ2-2; clone size: medium-sized; D gene: TRBD1
CDR3 protein: CASTSGDYNEQFF; CDR3 DNA: TGTGCCAGCACCAGCGGAGATTACAATGAGCAGTTCTTC; V gene: TRBV6-1; J gene: TRBJ2-1; clone size: NA; D gene: NA
CDR3 protein: CASSWSLAGESSYEQYF; CDR3 DNA: TGTGCCAGCAGCTGGTCGTTAGCGGGAGAAAGCTCCTACGAGCAGTACTTC; V gene: TRBV5-6; J gene: TRBJ2-7; clone size: NA; D gene: TRBD2
CDR3 protein: CASSPQGNQPQHF; CDR3 DNA: TGTGCCAGCAGCCCCCAGGGAAATCAGCCCCAGCATTTT; V gene: TRBV7-2; J gene: TRBJ1-5; clone size: NA; D gene: NA
CDR3 protein: CASKSMNTEAFF; CDR3 DNA: TGTGCCAGCAAATCTATGAACACTGAAGCTTTCTTT; V gene: TRBV6-5; J gene: TRBJ1-1; clone size: once; D gene: NA
CDR3 protein: CASSVGQSTDTQYF; CDR3 DNA: TGTGCCAGCAGCGTGGGACAGAGCACAGATACGCAGTATTTT; V gene: TRBV9; J gene: TRBJ2-3; clone size: NA; D gene: TRBD1